This entry features one TCR beta chain sequence. The antigen is undetermined. The germline V gene encodes CDR1 SNHLY and CDR2 FYNNEI. The CDR3 loop spans 12 amino acids. The data derive from a study of T cells expressing NK-cell markers. Reanalyzing the 5' RACE reads, TCRdb keeps one entry per CDR3 protein, without DNA. This sample's clone table lists 500,000 to 700,000 distinct CDR3 sequences. General observations from the study: About 1.0-7.5% of CD8+ T cells in roughly six donors belonged to dominant NKG2C+ clonotypes.

Source material: blood T cells: a sorted CD56 or NKG2C T cell subset, CD4+ or CD8+ T cells, or bulk PBMC T cells (not recorded which). The sequence came from a man between 18 and 35 years old in good health. The V gene is TRBV2, the J gene TRBJ2-7. The chain's CDR3 is CASTKGLYEQYF.